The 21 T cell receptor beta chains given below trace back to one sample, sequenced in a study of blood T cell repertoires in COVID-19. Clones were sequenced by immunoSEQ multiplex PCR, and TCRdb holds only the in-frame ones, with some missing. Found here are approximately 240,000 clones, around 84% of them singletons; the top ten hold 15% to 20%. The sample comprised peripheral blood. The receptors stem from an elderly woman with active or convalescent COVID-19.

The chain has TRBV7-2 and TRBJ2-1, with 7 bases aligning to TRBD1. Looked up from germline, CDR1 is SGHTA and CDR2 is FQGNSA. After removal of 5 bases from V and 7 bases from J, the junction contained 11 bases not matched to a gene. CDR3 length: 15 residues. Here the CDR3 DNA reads TGTGCCAGCAGCCTAAGGGGGCGATCTGGGAATGAGCAGTTCTTC. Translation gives CASSLRGRSGNEQFF.

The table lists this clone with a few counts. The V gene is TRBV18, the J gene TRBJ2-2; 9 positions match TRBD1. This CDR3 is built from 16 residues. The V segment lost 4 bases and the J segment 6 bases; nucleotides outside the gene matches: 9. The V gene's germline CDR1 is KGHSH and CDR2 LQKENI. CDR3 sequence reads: CASSQPTGGRSGELFF. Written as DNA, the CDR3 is TGTGCCAGCTCACAACCGACAGGGGGAAGATCCGGGGAGCTGTTTTTT.

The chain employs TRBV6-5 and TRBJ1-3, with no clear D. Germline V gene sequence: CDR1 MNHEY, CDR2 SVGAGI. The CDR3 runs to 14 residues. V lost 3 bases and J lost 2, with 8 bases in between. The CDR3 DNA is TGTGCCAGCAGTTATGGCCAGGCTGGAAACACCATATATTTT. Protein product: CASSYGQAGNTIYF.

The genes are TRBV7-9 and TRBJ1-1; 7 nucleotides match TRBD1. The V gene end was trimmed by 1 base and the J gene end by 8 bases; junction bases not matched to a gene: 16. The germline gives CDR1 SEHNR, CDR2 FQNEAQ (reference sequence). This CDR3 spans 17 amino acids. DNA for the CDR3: TGTGCCAGCAGCTTAGGTCGAAGGGTGAGGGGGCTAAGGGAAGCTTTCTTT. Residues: CASSLGRRVRGLREAFF.

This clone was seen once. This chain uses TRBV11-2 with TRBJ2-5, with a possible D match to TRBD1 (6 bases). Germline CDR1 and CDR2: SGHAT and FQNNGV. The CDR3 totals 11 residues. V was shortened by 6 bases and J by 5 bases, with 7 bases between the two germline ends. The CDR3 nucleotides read TGTGCCAGCAGTAGGGGGGAGACCCAGTACTTC. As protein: CASSRGETQYF.

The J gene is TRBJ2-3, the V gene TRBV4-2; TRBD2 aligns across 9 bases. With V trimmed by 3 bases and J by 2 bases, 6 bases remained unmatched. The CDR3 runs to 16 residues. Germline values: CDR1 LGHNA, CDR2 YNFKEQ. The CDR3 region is CASSHGIAGATDTQYF. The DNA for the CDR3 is TGTGCCAGCAGCCACGGCATAGCGGGAGCCACAGATACGCAGTATTTT.

CDR3 sequence reads: CASGVAGGPHEQYF. CDR3 nucleotide sequence: TGTGCCAGCGGGGTGGCGGGAGGGCCCCACGAGCAGTACTTC. The chain carries TRBV6-4 and TRBJ2-7; 9 positions agree with TRBD2. With V trimmed by 8 bases and J by 5 bases, 10 bases remained unmatched. Germline CDR1 and CDR2: MRHNA and SNTAGT. The CDR3 has 14 amino acids.

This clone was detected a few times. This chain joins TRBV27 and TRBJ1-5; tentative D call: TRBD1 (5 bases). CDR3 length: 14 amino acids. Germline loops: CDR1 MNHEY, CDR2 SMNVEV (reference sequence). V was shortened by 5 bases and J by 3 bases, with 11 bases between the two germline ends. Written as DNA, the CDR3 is TGTGCCAGCAGTGAGCCAGGGTTCAATCAGCCCCAGCATTTT. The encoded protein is CASSEPGFNQPQHF.

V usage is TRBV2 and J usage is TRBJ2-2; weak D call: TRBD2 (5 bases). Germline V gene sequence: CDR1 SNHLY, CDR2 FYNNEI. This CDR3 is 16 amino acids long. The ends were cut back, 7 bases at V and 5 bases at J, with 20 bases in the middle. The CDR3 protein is CASIRNGLARTGELFF. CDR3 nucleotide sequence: TGTGCCAGCATACGCAACGGGCTAGCTCGGACCGGGGAGCTGTTTTTT.

The CDR3 loop is CAWSAYLGLAGGQETQYF. The CDR3 coding sequence is TGTGCCTGGAGTGCATACTTGGGACTAGCGGGGGGGCAAGAGACCCAGTACTTC. This chain connects TRBV30 to TRBJ2-5; 16 bases align to TRBD2. V dropped 1 base and J dropped 2; count of bases not matched to a gene: 7. The CDR3 contains 18 residues. Germline V gene data show CDR1 as GTSNPN and CDR2 as SVGIG (reference sequence).

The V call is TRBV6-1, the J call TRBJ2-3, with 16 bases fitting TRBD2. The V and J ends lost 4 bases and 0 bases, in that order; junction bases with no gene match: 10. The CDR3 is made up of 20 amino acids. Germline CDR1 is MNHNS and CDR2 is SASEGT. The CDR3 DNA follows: TGTGCCAGCAGTGGGGTCCCGGGACTAGCGGGGGGGCGTAGCACAGATACGCAGTATTTT. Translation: CASSGVPGLAGGRSTDTQYF.

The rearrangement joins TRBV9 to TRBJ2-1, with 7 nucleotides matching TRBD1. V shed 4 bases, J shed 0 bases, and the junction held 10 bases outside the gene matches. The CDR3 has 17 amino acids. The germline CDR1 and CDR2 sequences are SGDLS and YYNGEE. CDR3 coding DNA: TGTGCCAGCAGCACCCGCCCGACAGGGATCTCCTACAATGAGCAGTTCTTC. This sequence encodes CASSTRPTGISYNEQFF. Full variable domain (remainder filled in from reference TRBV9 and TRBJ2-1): DSGVTQTPKHLITATGQRVTLRCSPRSGDLSVYWYQQSLDQGLQFLIQYYNGEERAKGNILERFSAQQFPDLHSELNLSSLELGDSALYFCASSTRPTGISYNEQFFGPGTRLTVL.

The CDR3 sequence is CASTATGRYEQYF. In DNA form, the CDR3 reads TGTGCCAGCACCGCGACAGGGCGCTACGAGCAGTACTTC. The rearrangement links TRBV2 to TRBJ2-7; 7 nucleotides line up with TRBD1. Germline CDR1 SNHLY, CDR2 FYNNEI. J was trimmed by 3 bases and V by 7 bases; bases with no gene match: 6. This CDR3 is built from 13 residues.

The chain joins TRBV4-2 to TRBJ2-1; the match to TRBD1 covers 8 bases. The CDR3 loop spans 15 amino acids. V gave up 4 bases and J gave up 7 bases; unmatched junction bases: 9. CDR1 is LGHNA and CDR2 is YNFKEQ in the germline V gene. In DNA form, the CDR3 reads TGTGCCAGCAGCCCACCAGGACAGGGATGGAATGAGCAGTTCTTC. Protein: CASSPPGQGWNEQFF.

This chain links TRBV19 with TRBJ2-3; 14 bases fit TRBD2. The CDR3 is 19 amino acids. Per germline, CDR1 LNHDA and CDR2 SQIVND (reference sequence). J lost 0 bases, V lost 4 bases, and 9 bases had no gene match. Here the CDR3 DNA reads TGTGCCAGTAGTACCCGGGGACTAGCGGGAGCTCTAAGCACAGATACGCAGTATTTT. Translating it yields CASSTRGLAGALSTDTQYF. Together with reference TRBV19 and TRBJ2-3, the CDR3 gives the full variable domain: DGGITQSPKYLFRKEGQNVTLSCEQNLNHDAMYWYRQDPGQGLRLIYYSQIVNDFQKGDIAEGYSVSREKKESFPLTVTSAQKNPTAFYLCASSTRGLAGALSTDTQYFGPGTRLTVL.

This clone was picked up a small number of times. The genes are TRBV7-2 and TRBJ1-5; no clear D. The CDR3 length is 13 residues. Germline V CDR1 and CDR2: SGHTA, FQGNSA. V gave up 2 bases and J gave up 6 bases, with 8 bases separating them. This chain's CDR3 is CASSLSPGQPQHF. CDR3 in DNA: TGTGCCAGCAGCTTAAGTCCAGGTCAGCCCCAGCATTTT.

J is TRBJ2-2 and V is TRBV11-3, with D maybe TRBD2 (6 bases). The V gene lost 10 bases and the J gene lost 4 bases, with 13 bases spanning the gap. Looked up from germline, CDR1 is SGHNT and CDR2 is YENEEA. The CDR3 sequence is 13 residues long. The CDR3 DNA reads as TGTGCCACCTCGGGCGGGATCACCGGGGAGCTGTTTTTT. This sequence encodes CATSGGITGELFF.

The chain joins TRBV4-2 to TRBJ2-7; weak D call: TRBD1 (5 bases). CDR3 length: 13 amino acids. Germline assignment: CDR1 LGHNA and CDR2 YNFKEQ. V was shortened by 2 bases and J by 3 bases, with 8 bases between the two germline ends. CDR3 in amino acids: CASSQYRSYEQYF. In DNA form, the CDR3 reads TGTGCCAGCAGCCAATACAGGAGCTACGAGCAGTACTTC.

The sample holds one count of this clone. CDR3 in amino acids: CASSEVGQGPKGNTEAFF. In DNA, the CDR3 is TGTGCCAGCAGTGAAGTGGGACAGGGGCCGAAGGGGAACACTGAAGCTTTCTTT. The rearrangement joins TRBV25-1 to TRBJ1-1; 10 nucleotides match TRBD1. Germline lookup yields CDR1 MGHDK and CDR2 SYGVNS. CDR3 length: 18 residues. The V and J ends lost 2 bases and 1 base, in that order; junction bases with no gene match: 10.

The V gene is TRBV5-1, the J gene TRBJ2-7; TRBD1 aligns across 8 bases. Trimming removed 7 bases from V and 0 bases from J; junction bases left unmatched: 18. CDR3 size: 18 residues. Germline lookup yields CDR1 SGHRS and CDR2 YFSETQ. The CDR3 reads CASASGTGAWGASYEQYF. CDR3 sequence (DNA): TGCGCCAGCGCCTCTGGGACAGGAGCTTGGGGGGCCTCCTACGAGCAGTACTTC.

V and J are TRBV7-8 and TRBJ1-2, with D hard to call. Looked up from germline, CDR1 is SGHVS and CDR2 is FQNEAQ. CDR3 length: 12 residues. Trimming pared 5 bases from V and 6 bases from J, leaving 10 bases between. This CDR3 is CASSPAGHGYTF. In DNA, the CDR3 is TGTGCCAGCAGCCCCGCGGGCCATGGCTACACCTTC.